One and the same sample provided the 8 T cell receptor beta chains below, sequenced in a study of blood T cell repertoires in COVID-19. Profiled with immunoSEQ multiplex PCR; TCRdb holds only in-frame clones, not every one. Here the sample spans tens of thousands of clones, roughly 80% being singletons. The sample comprised peripheral blood. The receptors shown here come from a human donor in a cohort sampled during active COVID-19.

The gene calls are TRBV19 and TRBJ2-5; D might be TRBD2 (7 bases). This CDR3 comprises 16 residues. Trimming took 0 bases from V and 5 from J, leaving 16 bases between them. Germline V gene data show CDR1 as LNHDA and CDR2 as SQIVND (reference sequence). Here the CDR3 DNA reads TGTGCCAGTAGTATAGATTTCAGGGAGGGGGAGGAGACCCAGTACTTC. Translated, it gives CASSIDFREGEETQYF.

This chain joins TRBV11-3 and TRBJ1-5; the match to TRBD1 covers 10 bases. The CDR3 length is 17 residues. Trimming at V came to 1 base and at J to 6 bases, leaving 9 bases not matched to a gene. CDR1 is SGHNT and CDR2 is YENEEA in the germline V gene. DNA of the CDR3: TGTGCCAGCAGCTTAGGGGCGACAGGGGGCAGGAGTCAGCCCCAGCATTTT. This codes for CASSLGATGGRSQPQHF.

The V call is TRBV10-3, the J call TRBJ1-5; D remains unclear. Per the germline V gene, CDR1 is ENHRY and CDR2 is SYGVKD. V was cut by 0 bases and J by 6 bases, with 9 bases left in between. The CDR3 totals 14 residues. The CDR3 nucleotides read TGTGCCATCAGTGAGTCCCCAGGCCCTCAGCCCCAGCATTTT. It encodes CAISESPGPQPQHF.

In this sample, this clone turned up once. The chain carries TRBV7-8 and TRBJ1-2, with a tentative D call TRBD1 (5 bases). Germline CDR1 and CDR2: SGHVS and FQNEAQ. This CDR3 contains 14 residues. V shed 1 base and J shed 7 bases, with 13 bases lying between them. The CDR3 DNA reads TGTGCCAGCAGCTTAGAAACCAGGGCGTCTGGCTACACCTTC. Its protein product is CASSLETRASGYTF.

This clone showed up just once. This chain links TRBV27 with TRBJ2-5, with TRBD1 matching over 7 bases. This CDR3 is built from 14 residues. The germline gives CDR1 MNHEY, CDR2 SMNVEV (reference sequence). J gave up 3 bases and V 6 bases, and 7 bases lay outside the gene matches. CDR3 nucleotide sequence: TGTGCCAGCAGGCGACCGGGACAGAAAGAGACCCAGTACTTC. It yields the protein CASRRPGQKETQYF.

V gene TRBV12-5 combines with J gene TRBJ2-3; possibly TRBD2 for D (6 bases). There are 12 residues in the CDR3. CDR1 and CDR2 from the germline V gene are LGHNT and FRNRAP. V was trimmed by 5 bases and J by 15 bases, leaving 18 bases between them. The CDR3 protein is CASGPSGGAYYF. The CDR3 coding sequence is TGTGCTAGTGGTCCATCCGGCGGGGCCTATTATTTT.

The chain links TRBV9 to TRBJ2-7; 9 bases map to TRBD1. Per germline, CDR1 SGDLS and CDR2 YYNGEE. Trimming took 0 bases from V and 3 from J; bases not matched to a gene: 10. CDR3 length: 17 amino acids. The CDR3 here is CASSVVVRGQGVYEQYF. The CDR3, as DNA: TGTGCCAGCAGCGTAGTCGTGAGGGGACAGGGCGTCTACGAGCAGTACTTC.

This chain connects TRBV19 to TRBJ1-5; TRBD1 aligns across 10 bases. V gave up 5 bases and J gave up 0 bases; unmatched junction bases: 4. Germline lookup yields CDR1 LNHDA and CDR2 SQIVND (reference sequence). This CDR3 spans 16 amino acids. DNA for the CDR3: TGTGCCAGTAGTCGGACAGGGGGGCATAGCAATCAGCCCCAGCATTTT. Encoded protein: CASSRTGGHSNQPQHF.